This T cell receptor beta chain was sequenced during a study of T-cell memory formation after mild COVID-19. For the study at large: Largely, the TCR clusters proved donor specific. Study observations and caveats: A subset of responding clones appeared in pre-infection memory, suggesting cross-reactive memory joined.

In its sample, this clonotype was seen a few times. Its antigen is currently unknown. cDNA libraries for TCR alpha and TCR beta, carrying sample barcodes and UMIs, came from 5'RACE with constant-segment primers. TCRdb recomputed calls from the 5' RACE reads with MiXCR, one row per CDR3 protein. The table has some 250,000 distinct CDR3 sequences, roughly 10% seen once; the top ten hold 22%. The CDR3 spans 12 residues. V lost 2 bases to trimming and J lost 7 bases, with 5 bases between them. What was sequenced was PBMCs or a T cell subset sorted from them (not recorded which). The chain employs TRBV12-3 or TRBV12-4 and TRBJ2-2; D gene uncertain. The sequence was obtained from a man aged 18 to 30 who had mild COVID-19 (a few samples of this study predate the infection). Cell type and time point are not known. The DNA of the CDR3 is TGTGCCAGCAGTTTACACGACGGGGAGCTGTTTTTT. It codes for CASSLHDGELFF.